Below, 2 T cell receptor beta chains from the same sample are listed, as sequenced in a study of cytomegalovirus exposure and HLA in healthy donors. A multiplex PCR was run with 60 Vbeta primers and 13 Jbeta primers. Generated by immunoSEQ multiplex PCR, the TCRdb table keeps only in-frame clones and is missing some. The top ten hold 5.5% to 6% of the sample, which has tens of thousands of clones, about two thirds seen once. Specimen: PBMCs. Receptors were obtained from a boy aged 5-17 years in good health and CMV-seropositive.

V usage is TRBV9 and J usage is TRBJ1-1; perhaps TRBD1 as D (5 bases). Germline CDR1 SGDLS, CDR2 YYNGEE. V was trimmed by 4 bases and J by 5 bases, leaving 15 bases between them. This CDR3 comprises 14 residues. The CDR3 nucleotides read TGTGCCAGCAGCTTCGGAGAAGGGGTGACTGAAGCTTTCTTT. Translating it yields CASSFGEGVTEAFF.

CDR3 loop: CASSRTGTGEETQYF. In DNA, the CDR3 is TGCGCCAGCAGCCGGACCGGGACAGGGGAAGAGACCCAGTACTTC. The V and J genes are TRBV5-1 and TRBJ2-5, with 10 nucleotides matching TRBD1. Trimming cost V 4 bases and J 3 bases; bases outside gene matches: 6. Germline loops: CDR1 SGHRS, CDR2 YFSETQ. The CDR3 has 15 residues.